This is a list of T cell receptor beta chains from one sample in a study of chronic HIV infection and antiretroviral therapy. TCRdb re-derived calls from the 5' RACE reads in MiXCR, one entry per CDR3 protein. The sample shows 40,000 to 60,000 distinct CDR3 sequences, approximately 19% of them seen only once. Sequencing was done on a sample of peripheral blood. Receptors originate from an adult who had HIV and had not received antiretroviral therapy, or was an uninfected healthy control (not recorded which). Both conserved end residues are part of each CDR3. Each record gives: J gene, D gene, V gene, clone size, CDR3 DNA, CDR3 protein. A D gene is named only where the DNA matches it firmly. Some rows mark clone size as missing; the rest say once, few, many or name a class of expanded clone.

j_gene: TRBJ2-3; d_gene: TRBD2; v_gene: TRBV7-9; abundance: -; CDR3nt: TGTGCCAGCAGCGAGACTAGCGGGCAGACTACGACGCAGTATTTT; CDR3aa: CASSETSGQTTTQYF
j_gene: TRBJ2-7; d_gene: TRBD2; v_gene: TRBV5-1; abundance: few; CDR3nt: TGCGCCAGCAGCTTGGCCGAAACTAGCGGGAGCGAGCAGTACTTC; CDR3aa: CASSLAETSGSEQYF
j_gene: TRBJ1-2; d_gene: -; v_gene: TRBV11-2; abundance: many; CDR3nt: TGTGCCAGCAGCTTCAGGAATAACTATGGCTACACCTTC; CDR3aa: CASSFRNNYGYTF
j_gene: TRBJ2-7; d_gene: -; v_gene: TRBV20-1; abundance: -; CDR3nt: TGCAGTGCTAGGTCCGAATACGAGCAGTACTTC; CDR3aa: CSARSEYEQYF
j_gene: TRBJ1-1; d_gene: TRBD1; v_gene: TRBV29-1; abundance: -; CDR3nt: TGCAGCTCGGGACAGGGGAGGAACACTGAAGCTTTCTTT; CDR3aa: CSSGQGRNTEAFF
j_gene: TRBJ2-5; d_gene: -; v_gene: TRBV28; abundance: -; CDR3nt: TGTGCCAGCAGTTTTTTCCAAGAGACCCAGTACTTC; CDR3aa: CASSFFQETQYF
j_gene: TRBJ2-1; d_gene: -; v_gene: TRBV24-1; abundance: -; CDR3nt: TGTGCCACCAGTGATCGGGACCGGAAGTTCTTC; CDR3aa: CATSDRDRKFF
j_gene: TRBJ1-1; d_gene: -; v_gene: TRBV13; abundance: few; CDR3nt: TGTGCCAGCAGCTCCGGAGGGGAGGAAGCTTTCTTT; CDR3aa: CASSSGGEEAFF
j_gene: TRBJ2-3; d_gene: -; v_gene: TRBV30; abundance: -; CDR3nt: TGTGCCTGGAGTGTACTTCTGGGACCCTCCGAAGATACGCAGTATTTT; CDR3aa: CAWSVLLGPSEDTQYF
j_gene: TRBJ2-7; d_gene: -; v_gene: TRBV7-2; abundance: -; CDR3nt: TGTGCCAGCAGCTTAAGGGTCCGGCAGCCTAGCTCCTACGAGCAGTACTTC; CDR3aa: CASSLRVRQPSSYEQYF
j_gene: TRBJ1-1; d_gene: TRBD1; v_gene: TRBV7-3; abundance: -; CDR3nt: TGTGCCAGCAGCCCGAGGACAGGGGGCTGGAACACTGAAGCTTTCTTT; CDR3aa: CASSPRTGGWNTEAFF
j_gene: TRBJ1-4; d_gene: TRBD1; v_gene: TRBV6-1; abundance: -; CDR3nt: TGTGCCAGCAGTGGGGGGGTACAGGGGTTTGAAAAACTGTTTTTT; CDR3aa: CASSGGVQGFEKLFF
j_gene: TRBJ2-5; d_gene: -; v_gene: TRBV29-1; abundance: -; CDR3nt: TGCAGCGTCGGCCCCCCACAAGAGACCCAGTACTTC; CDR3aa: CSVGPPQETQYF
j_gene: TRBJ1-4; d_gene: TRBD1; v_gene: TRBV7-9; abundance: few; CDR3nt: TGTGCCAGCAGCCCCGGGACAGGGGTAGATGAAAAACTGTTTTTT; CDR3aa: CASSPGTGVDEKLFF
j_gene: TRBJ2-1; d_gene: -; v_gene: TRBV28; abundance: few; CDR3nt: TGTGCCAGCAGTTTACCGGGTCAGGGTGAGCAGTTCTTC; CDR3aa: CASSLPGQGEQFF
j_gene: TRBJ1-2; d_gene: -; v_gene: TRBV28; abundance: -; CDR3nt: TGTGCCAGCAGTTTGAGCCTTTATGGCTACACCTTC; CDR3aa: CASSLSLYGYTF
j_gene: TRBJ2-2; d_gene: TRBD2; v_gene: TRBV5-5; abundance: few; CDR3nt: TGTGCCAGCAGCCCGGGACTAGCGAACCCCGGGGAGCTGTTTTTT; CDR3aa: CASSPGLANPGELFF
j_gene: TRBJ1-2; d_gene: TRBD1; v_gene: TRBV2; abundance: few; CDR3nt: TGTGCCAGCAGCCTTAGGGACAGGGGCTATGGCTACACCTTC; CDR3aa: CASSLRDRGYGYTF
j_gene: TRBJ1-4; d_gene: -; v_gene: TRBV29-1; abundance: -; CDR3nt: TGCAGCGTTGAGGAGGACAGTGCAACTAATGAAAAACTGTTTTTT; CDR3aa: CSVEEDSATNEKLFF
j_gene: TRBJ2-1; d_gene: -; v_gene: TRBV29-1; abundance: few; CDR3nt: TGCAGCGTTGTGAAGGGAAGGCAGTTCTTC; CDR3aa: CSVVKGRQFF
j_gene: TRBJ2-1; d_gene: -; v_gene: TRBV7-9; abundance: few; CDR3nt: TGTGCCAGCACCCCCTCGCGCTACAATGAGCAGTTCTTC; CDR3aa: CASTPSRYNEQFF
j_gene: TRBJ1-3; d_gene: TRBD1; v_gene: TRBV27; abundance: -; CDR3nt: TGTGCCAGCAGTCCGGGACAGTTCTCTGGAAACACCATATATTTT; CDR3aa: CASSPGQFSGNTIYF
j_gene: TRBJ2-5; d_gene: TRBD2; v_gene: TRBV18; abundance: -; CDR3nt: TGTGCCAGCTCCCCACTACTAGCGGGGAGAAGTGGGGAGACCCAGTACTTC; CDR3aa: CASSPLLAGRSGETQYF
j_gene: TRBJ2-2; d_gene: TRBD2; v_gene: TRBV6-1; abundance: -; CDR3nt: TGTGCCAGCATTAGCGGGAGGGCCTGGAGGACCGGGGAGCTGTTTTTT; CDR3aa: CASISGRAWRTGELFF
j_gene: TRBJ2-3; d_gene: TRBD2; v_gene: TRBV7-8; abundance: many; CDR3nt: TGTGCCAGCAGCCCCGGTGGTGTAGCGGGAGTGGATACGCAGTATTTT; CDR3aa: CASSPGGVAGVDTQYF
j_gene: TRBJ2-7; d_gene: -; v_gene: TRBV28; abundance: -; CDR3nt: TGTGCCAGCAGTCCCGGGAAACGCGAGCAGTACTTC; CDR3aa: CASSPGKREQYF
j_gene: TRBJ2-4; d_gene: TRBD2; v_gene: TRBV29-1; abundance: few; CDR3nt: TGCAGCGTCCTCGGACTAGCGGAACAGTTTCAGTACTTC; CDR3aa: CSVLGLAEQFQYF
j_gene: TRBJ1-4; d_gene: TRBD1; v_gene: TRBV25-1; abundance: few; CDR3nt: TGTGCCAGCAGTACCCCTAGGTGGACAGGGGGCCTGCCTAATGAAAAACTGTTTTTT; CDR3aa: CASSTPRWTGGLPNEKLFF
j_gene: TRBJ2-6; d_gene: -; v_gene: TRBV29-1; abundance: -; CDR3nt: TGCAGCGTTAAAAGCCAGGGAGGAGCCGGGGCCAACGTCCTGACTTTC; CDR3aa: CSVKSQGGAGANVLTF
j_gene: TRBJ1-5; d_gene: TRBD1; v_gene: TRBV4-1; abundance: -; CDR3nt: TGCGCCAGCAGCCACCACGGACAGGCCATGTTCAATCAGCCCCAGCATTTT; CDR3aa: CASSHHGQAMFNQPQHF
j_gene: TRBJ1-1; d_gene: -; v_gene: TRBV12-3/TRBV12-4; abundance: -; CDR3nt: TGTGCCAGCACCCTCCCCCCATTGAACACTGAAGCTTTCTTT; CDR3aa: CASTLPPLNTEAFF
j_gene: TRBJ2-5; d_gene: -; v_gene: TRBV4-1; abundance: -; CDR3nt: TGCGCCAGCAGCTCAACCCGGGACCCCCAAGAGACCCAGTACTTC; CDR3aa: CASSSTRDPQETQYF
j_gene: TRBJ2-7; d_gene: -; v_gene: TRBV2; abundance: -; CDR3nt: TGTGCCAGCAGTGAGCGTTCTGGACAGACCTCCTACGAGCAGTACTTC; CDR3aa: CASSERSGQTSYEQYF
j_gene: TRBJ2-1; d_gene: TRBD1; v_gene: TRBV3-1; abundance: few; CDR3nt: TGTGCCAGCAGCCGCACAGGGGCCGATGAGCAGTTCTTC; CDR3aa: CASSRTGADEQFF
j_gene: TRBJ2-7; d_gene: -; v_gene: TRBV13; abundance: -; CDR3nt: TGTGCCAGCAGCTTAGGTCGGCACTACTACGAGCAGTACTTC; CDR3aa: CASSLGRHYYEQYF
j_gene: TRBJ1-1; d_gene: TRBD1; v_gene: TRBV12-3/TRBV12-4; abundance: few; CDR3nt: TGTGCCAGCAGTTCGCGGACAGGGACGCCTTGGCCTGAAGCTTTCTTT; CDR3aa: CASSSRTGTPWPEAFF
j_gene: TRBJ2-4; d_gene: -; v_gene: TRBV28; abundance: -; CDR3nt: TGTGCCAGCTCGGGAGAGGGGGCCAAAAACATTCAGTACTTC; CDR3aa: CASSGEGAKNIQYF
j_gene: TRBJ2-7; d_gene: -; v_gene: TRBV5-6; abundance: -; CDR3nt: TGTGCCAGCAGCTTGGGGAAAGACCACTACGAGCAGTACTTC; CDR3aa: CASSLGKDHYEQYF
j_gene: TRBJ1-2; d_gene: TRBD1; v_gene: TRBV24-1; abundance: few; CDR3nt: TGTGCCACCAGTGACTCCCATGGGACAGGGACCTATGGCTACACCTTC; CDR3aa: CATSDSHGTGTYGYTF
j_gene: TRBJ1-5; d_gene: TRBD1; v_gene: TRBV2; abundance: few; CDR3nt: TGTGCCAGCACCGAGGGACAGCTGGATCAGCCCCAGCATTTT; CDR3aa: CASTEGQLDQPQHF
j_gene: TRBJ1-1; d_gene: -; v_gene: TRBV27; abundance: -; CDR3nt: TGTGCCAGCAGTTCGCGGGACACCGCCTTCACTGAAGCTTTCTTT; CDR3aa: CASSSRDTAFTEAFF
j_gene: TRBJ2-6; d_gene: TRBD2; v_gene: TRBV5-4; abundance: -; CDR3nt: TGTGCCGGCAGCGGGGCCAAACGGGCCAACGTCCTGACTTTC; CDR3aa: CAGSGAKRANVLTF
j_gene: TRBJ2-7; d_gene: -; v_gene: TRBV7-9; abundance: few; CDR3nt: TGTGCCAGCAGCTTACCCGCAGGCGAGCAGTACTTC; CDR3aa: CASSLPAGEQYF
j_gene: TRBJ1-5; d_gene: -; v_gene: TRBV28; abundance: few; CDR3nt: TGTGCCAGCAGCCCTGTCCTTGCGGACAACAATCAGCCCCAGCATTTT; CDR3aa: CASSPVLADNNQPQHF
j_gene: TRBJ1-2; d_gene: -; v_gene: TRBV28; abundance: -; CDR3nt: TGTGCCAGCAGCCCTGCCGAGTACTATGGCTACACCTTC; CDR3aa: CASSPAEYYGYTF
j_gene: TRBJ2-3; d_gene: -; v_gene: TRBV20-1; abundance: few; CDR3nt: TGCAGTGCTAGAGATCCGATGGGCACAGATACGCAGTATTTT; CDR3aa: CSARDPMGTDTQYF
j_gene: TRBJ2-4; d_gene: -; v_gene: TRBV28; abundance: few; CDR3nt: TGTGCCAGCAGTTTAGAAAACATTCAGTACTTC; CDR3aa: CASSLENIQYF